These T cell receptor beta chains were read from a single sample in a study of shared T cell receptors in the human thymus. Only in-frame clones appear in the TCRdb table, and some are missing; sequencing was by immunoSEQ multiplex PCR. The sample contains hundreds of thousands of clones, roughly 90% of which appear only once. These data were likewise used in another study, on human thymus T cells.

Sequences were obtained from thymocytes. The receptors were sampled from a boy in the first two years of life with a congenital heart defect. Both conserved end residues are part of each CDR3. Fields, in order: D gene, J gene, V gene, clone size, CDR3 protein, CDR3 DNA. D genes are given only for firm matches. Not every row has a clone size; where given, it reads once, few, many or a size class.

>TRBD2|TRBJ2-7|TRBV15|NA
CATRTSGRINEQYF
TGTGCCACCAGGACTAGCGGGAGGATTAACGAGCAGTACTTC
>TRBD2|TRBJ2-3|TRBV28|NA
CASRPTSGSRPDTQYF
TGTGCCAGCAGACCGACTAGCGGGAGTAGGCCAGATACGCAGTATTTT
>TRBD1|TRBJ2-7|TRBV2|NA
CASSAPGQGCDEQYF
TGTGCCAGCAGCGCTCCGGGACAGGGGTGCGACGAGCAGTACTTC
>NA|TRBJ2-5|TRBV5-6|NA
CASSLSEQSWTQYF
TGTGCCAGCAGCTTGTCGGAGCAGTCGTGGACCCAGTACTTC
>TRBD2|TRBJ2-1|TRBV27|NA
CATRRLAERCNEQFF
TGTGCCACCCGCCGACTAGCTGAGCGGTGTAATGAGCAGTTCTTC
>TRBD2|TRBJ2-1|TRBV27|NA
CASSSGLAGVRSYNEQFF
TGTGCCAGCAGTTCTGGACTAGCGGGAGTGAGATCGTACAATGAGCAGTTCTTC
>TRBD2|TRBJ2-5|TRBV5-4|NA
CASRPGLAGDLQETQYF
TGTGCCAGCAGACCGGGACTAGCGGGAGATCTCCAAGAGACCCAGTACTTC
>TRBD2|TRBJ2-1|TRBV16|NA
CASSLGLGAYNEQFF
TGTGCCAGCAGCCTAGGACTAGGGGCCTACAATGAGCAGTTCTTC
>TRBD1|TRBJ2-1|TRBV6-5|once
CASSYSGTGSCEQFF
TGTGCCAGCAGTTACTCGGGGACAGGGAGCTGTGAGCAGTTCTTC
>TRBD1|TRBJ1-4|TRBV13|NA
CASSSNRTGLNEKLFF
TGTGCCAGCAGCTCAAACCGGACAGGGTTAAATGAAAAACTGTTTTTT
>NA|TRBJ2-1|TRBV7-9|NA
CASSFTRPHNEQFF
TGTGCCAGCAGCTTCACCAGGCCCCACAATGAGCAGTTCTTC
>TRBD1|TRBJ2-7|TRBV6-6|few
CASAPGQGYWGEQYF
TGTGCCAGCGCCCCGGGACAGGGGTACTGGGGCGAGCAGTACTTC
>TRBD2|TRBJ2-1|TRBV10-3|NA
CAISGPREGVSYNEQFF
TGTGCCATCAGTGGGCCTCGGGAGGGGGTCTCCTACAATGAGCAGTTCTTC
>NA|TRBJ1-3|TRBV5-6|NA
CASSLAGIDTIYF
TGTGCCAGCAGCTTGGCCGGGATAGACACCATATATTTT
>NA|TRBJ2-3|TRBV28|NA
CASSSYTQYF
TGTGCCAGCAGTTCTTATACGCAGTATTTT
>TRBD1|TRBJ1-2|TRBV7-9|NA
CASSLGHGQGCGYTF
TGTGCCAGCAGCTTAGGCCATGGACAGGGCTGTGGCTACACCTTC
>TRBD2|TRBJ2-5|TRBV11-2|NA
CASALQGAGGRLQETQYF
TGTGCCAGCGCGTTGCAGGGAGCGGGAGGCCGGCTCCAAGAGACCCAGTACTTC